A selection of T cell receptor beta chains follows, all from one sample in a study of radiation and T cells in renal cell carcinoma. The assay was immunoSEQ multiplex PCR, and TCRdb's table has in-frame clones only and misses some. The sample has tens of thousands of clones, around four fifths seen once. This sample comprised blood, obtained from a patient whose treatment included radiotherapy and nephrectomy. Every receptor here comes from a man aged 45 to 65 with renal cell carcinoma. The conserved cysteine and the conserved F or W are not part of the CDR3 here.

TRBV7-7	TRBJ2-3	ASSAGGTSGNTQY
TRBV11-2	TRBJ2-3	ASSLGYDTQY
TRBV7-6	TRBJ2-7	ASSYRTGGGSYEQY
TRBV20-1	TRBJ2-7	SASRSYEQY
TRBV7-2	TRBJ2-1	ASSLGGGANEQF
TRBV10-3	TRBJ1-1	AIRGTGESAEAF
TRBV2	TRBJ1-2	ASSELHGGYT
TRBV10-3	TRBJ2-3	AISEGRADTQY
TRBV27	TRBJ2-7	ASRLSGNMNEQY
TRBV15	TRBJ1-3	ATSRDNRGFSGNTIY
TRBV7-9	TRBJ2-5	ASAFGEGRSETQY
TRBV7-2	TRBJ1-1	ASSLWQNTEAF
TRBV10-3	TRBJ2-4	AISDSGPGNIQY
TRBV16	TRBJ1-1	ASTRPEGTIAF
TRBV6-1	TRBJ1-1	ASSEPGNTEAF
TRBV27	TRBJ1-1	ASSPGVRNTEAF
TRBV9	TRBJ1-2	ASSVGGYGYT
TRBV29-1	TRBJ2-5	SAGSAGTTGETQY
TRBV6-5	TRBJ2-3	ASSYDGTSTDTQY
TRBV7-3	TRBJ1-1	ASSLRGANTEAF
TRBV27	TRBJ2-7	ASSRFSGYEQY
TRBV15	TRBJ2-1	ATSRDGQGFNEQF
TRBV5-6	TRBJ2-5	ASSWGRKETQY
TRBV6-5	TRBJ1-1	ASSYSRPNTEAF
TRBV2	TRBJ2-7	ASEGVGSYEQY
TRBV10-1	TRBJ2-5	ASSGDWQETQY
TRBV12-5	TRBJ2-6	ASGFDGRGLGANVLT
TRBV19	TRBJ2-2	ASSPTGNTGELF
TRBV7-6	TRBJ2-7	ASSLALGGRADEQY
TRBV9	TRBJ2-7	ASSPRTSGSTYEQY
TRBV19	TRBJ1-2	ASSAGTGYGYT
TRBV6-6	TRBJ1-5	ASSLQGSGQPQH
TRBV28	TRBJ2-2	ASSLSGLFLNTGELF
TRBV18	TRBJ2-4	ASSPGGQNIQY
TRBV19	TRBJ1-5	ASSIRGSYSNQPQH
TRBV5-1	TRBJ2-3	ASSLVGRITDTQY
TRBV18	TRBJ2-3	ASSSAGTRKDTQY
TRBV30	TRBJ1-1	AWSGQGGGTG
TRBV18	TRBJ2-3	ASSPPLSTDTQY
TRBV4-2	TRBJ2-7	ASSKRQGVNSYEQY
TRBV4-1	TRBJ2-2	ASSHDWTSGGWNTGELF
TRBV2	TRBJ2-2	ASSDEGGGTELF
TRBV9	TRBJ2-7	ASSVGSGGVYEQY
TRBV7-8	TRBJ1-5	ASSLAYLAGARNQPQH
TRBV4-2	TRBJ1-2	ASSQADFGTASYGYT
TRBV7-8	TRBJ1-3	ASSLRGVWGNTIY